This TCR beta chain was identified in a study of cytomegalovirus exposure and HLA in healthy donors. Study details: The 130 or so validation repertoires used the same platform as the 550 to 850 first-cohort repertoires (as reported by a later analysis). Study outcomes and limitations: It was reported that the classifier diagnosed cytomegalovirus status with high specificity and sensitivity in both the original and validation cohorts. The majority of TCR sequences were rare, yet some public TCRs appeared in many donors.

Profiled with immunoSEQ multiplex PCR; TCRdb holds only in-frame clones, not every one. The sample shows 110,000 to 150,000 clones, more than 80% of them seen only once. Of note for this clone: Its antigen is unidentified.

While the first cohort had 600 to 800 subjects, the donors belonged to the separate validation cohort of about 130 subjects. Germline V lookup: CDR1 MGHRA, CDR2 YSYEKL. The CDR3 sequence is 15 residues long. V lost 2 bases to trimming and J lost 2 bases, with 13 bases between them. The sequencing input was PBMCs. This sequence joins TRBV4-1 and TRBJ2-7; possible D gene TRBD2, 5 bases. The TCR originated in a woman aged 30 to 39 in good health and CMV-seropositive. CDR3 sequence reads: CASSQREGFTYEQYF. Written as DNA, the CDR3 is TGCGCCAGCAGCCAACGTGAGGGATTCACCTACGAGCAGTACTTC.